What follows are 7 T cell receptor beta chains derived from one specimen sequenced in a study of OX40 agonist ivuxolimab in advanced cancers. TCRdb keeps only in-frame clones here, not all; method: immunoSEQ multiplex PCR. This table has about 75,000 clones, more than 75% appearing once. The source was CD4+ or CD8+ T cells sorted from blood, collected in a trial of the OX40 agonist ivuxolimab. Source of these receptors: an adult with an advanced solid tumor such as melanoma, head and neck, liver or kidney cancer.

This clone was seen a single time. The chain is built from TRBV7-8 and TRBJ2-7; 8 nucleotides match TRBD2. The germline gives CDR1 SGHVS, CDR2 FQNEAQ. Trimming removed 8 bases from V and 2 bases from J; junction bases left unmatched: 11. There are 15 residues in the CDR3. Here the CDR3 DNA reads TGTGCCAGCTACCCCTGGACTAGCCCTACCTACGAGCAGTACTTC. This codes for CASYPWTSPTYEQYF.

The chain has TRBV5-4 and TRBJ1-3; 9 bases align to TRBD1. Germline loops: CDR1 SGHNT, CDR2 YYREEE (reference sequence). CDR3 length: 16 amino acids. V lost 3 bases to trimming and J lost 2 bases; unmatched junction nucleotides: 6. The DNA for the CDR3 is TGTGCCAGCAGCTCTGGACAGGGGAAAGCTGGAAACACCATATATTTT. Its translation: CASSSGQGKAGNTIYF.

CDR3 in amino acids: CAISEAWASGKNIQYF. CDR3 DNA: TGTGCCATCAGTGAGGCTTGGGCTTCAGGCAAAAACATTCAGTACTTC. The chain recombines TRBV10-3 with TRBJ2-4; no reliable D call. The germline gives CDR1 ENHRY, CDR2 SYGVKD. The CDR3 totals 16 residues. With 2 bases removed from V and 3 bases from J, the gap between germline ends came to 14 bases.

This sequence joins TRBV21-1 and TRBJ2-6; the table calls TRBD1, which could not be checked here. TRBV21-1 is flagged as a pseudogene. The CDR3 consists of 18 residues. In DNA form, the CDR3 reads TGTGCCAGCAGCACCATCAGGGGACAGTTCTCTGGGGCCAACGTCCTGACTTTC. Amino acids: CASSTIRGQFSGANVLTF.

This sequence joins TRBV15 and TRBJ2-2; D gene ambiguous. Germline V lookup: CDR1 LNHNV, CDR2 YYDKDF (reference sequence). V was trimmed by 0 bases and J by 0 bases, leaving 5 bases between them. This CDR3 region has 15 residues. CDR3 DNA sequence: TGTGCCACCAGCAGAGATAGAACGAACACCGGGGAGCTGTTTTTT. This translates into CATSRDRTNTGELFF.

The CDR3 sequence: CTSSQGLWAGRTGELFF. For the CDR3, the DNA is TGCACCAGCAGCCAAGGTCTTTGGGCAGGGAGAACCGGGGAGCTGTTTTTT. The chain recombines TRBV1 with TRBJ2-2. TRBV1 is flagged as a pseudogene. The CDR3 is made up of 17 amino acids.

The gene calls are TRBV25-1 and TRBJ2-2, with no clear D. The CDR3 runs to 14 residues. CDR1 and CDR2 (germline): MGHDK, SYGVNS. Trimming stripped 3 bases from V and 5 bases from J, with 10 bases between. DNA of the CDR3: TGTGCCAGCAGTGAGAAGGGAAGGACCGGGGAGCTGTTTTTT. Its protein product is CASSEKGRTGELFF.